These T cell receptor beta chains were read from a single sample in a study of blood T cell repertoires in COVID-19. Measured with immunoSEQ multiplex PCR; TCRdb has only the in-frame clones, and not every one. The sample has 200,000 to 300,000 clones, more than 85% seen once. The sample taken for sequencing was peripheral blood. The origin of the receptors is a woman between 65 and 79 years old with active or convalescent COVID-19. CDR3s include the opening cysteine and the closing phenylalanine or tryptophan. D genes are given only for firm matches. Part of the rows lack a size; the others show once, few, many or a class for expanded clones.

J gene,V gene,clone size,D gene,CDR3 DNA,CDR3 protein
TRBJ1-1,TRBV5-1,.,.,TGCGCCAGCAGCTTCAACGGGAACACTGAAGCTTTCTTT,CASSFNGNTEAFF
TRBJ1-5,TRBV19,.,TRBD1,TGTGCCAGTAGTCCCGGACAGGGGCTTCATCAGCCCCAGCATTTT,CASSPGQGLHQPQHF
TRBJ1-1,TRBV4-3,.,.,TGCGCCAGCAGCCAAGCTACAGGCAACACTGAAGCTTTCTTT,CASSQATGNTEAFF
TRBJ1-6,TRBV5-1,.,.,TGCGCCAGCAGCTCATCGGGACTGAGTAGTTCACCCCTCCACTTT,CASSSSGLSSSPLHF
TRBJ1-5,TRBV12-5,once,TRBD1,TGTGCTAGTGGTTCTACCGGGACAGGGAGAGAGCCCCAGCATTTT,CASGSTGTGREPQHF
TRBJ1-3,TRBV9,.,.,TGTGCCAGCAGCGTAGATCGGCCGAGGGCTGGAAACACCATATATTTT,CASSVDRPRAGNTIYF
TRBJ2-3,TRBV7-9,.,.,TGTGCCAGCAGCCGCGGGGGCGACACAGATACGCAGTATTTT,CASSRGGDTDTQYF
TRBJ2-1,TRBV5-5,.,.,TGTGCCAGCAGCGGGCAGACAGGCCCCTACAATGAGCAGTTCTTC,CASSGQTGPYNEQFF
TRBJ2-7,TRBV6-5,.,TRBD1,TGTGCCAGCAGTTCCGACAGGGGGCTGTACGAGCAGTACTTC,CASSSDRGLYEQYF
TRBJ1-2,TRBV19,.,.,TGTGCCAGTATTCAGGGCATGGAATATTATGGCTACACCTTC,CASIQGMEYYGYTF
TRBJ1-2,TRBV6-5,.,.,TGTGCCAGCAGGAGGGAATCTAACTATGGCTACACCTTC,CASRRESNYGYTF
TRBJ1-3,TRBV2,.,.,TGTGCCAGCAGATCGCAGGGGAGGGACTTGGCCCTTTTT,CASRSQGRDLALF
TRBJ1-5,TRBV23-1,.,.,TGCGCCAGCAGTCAACCGGACACGGGTAAGACGCCCCAGCATTTT,CASSQPDTGKTPQHF
TRBJ2-3,TRBV15,.,.,TGTGCCACCAGCAGAGAGGGGGGACCAAGCACAGATACGCAGTATTTT,CATSREGGPSTDTQYF
TRBJ2-1,TRBV10-3,.,TRBD2,TGTGCCATCGGGAGTAGCGGGGGGATATCGGTGGGAGACAATGAGCAGTTCTTC,CAIGSSGGISVGDNEQFF
TRBJ2-3,TRBV19,.,.,TGTGCCAGTAGTATGAGAGTCGGTACGCAGTATTTT,CASSMRVGTQYF
TRBJ1-3,TRBV27,.,TRBD1,TGTGCCAGCGGTACAGGGGGTGGTGGAAACACCATATATTTT,CASGTGGGGNTIYF
TRBJ2-2,TRBV12-3/TRBV12-4,.,.,TGTGCCAGCAGGCGGGGAGCCGGGGAGCTGTTTTTT,CASRRGAGELFF
TRBJ2-1,TRBV9,.,TRBD1,TGTGCCAGCAGCCCGGGACAGGGGGCGCGCAATGAGCAGTTCTTC,CASSPGQGARNEQFF
TRBJ2-3,TRBV9,.,.,TGTGCCAGCTCACAGAGCACAGATACGCAGTATTTT,CASSQSTDTQYF
TRBJ2-1,TRBV18,.,.,TGTGCCAGCTCAACCGGAGCAATGGACTCCAATGAGCAGTTCTTC,CASSTGAMDSNEQFF
TRBJ1-2,TRBV18,.,.,TGTGCCAGCTCACCAGATCCCTGGGCTGGCTACACCTTC,CASSPDPWAGYTF
TRBJ1-1,TRBV5-4,.,.,TGTGCCAGCAGCTGGGTCCGGGGTTCGGCTGAAGCTTTCTTT,CASSWVRGSAEAFF
TRBJ2-6,TRBV19,once,TRBD1,TGTGCCAGTAGTATACAGGGGACAGGGGCTGGGGCCAACGTCCTGACTTTC,CASSIQGTGAGANVLTF
TRBJ2-3,TRBV11-2,once,TRBD2,TGTGCCAGCAGCCCTTCTAGCGGGGGTCTAACCGATACGCAGTATTTT,CASSPSSGGLTDTQYF
TRBJ2-5,TRBV19,.,TRBD1,TGTGCCAGTAGTCGGGACAGGTTCCAAGAGACCCAGTACTTC,CASSRDRFQETQYF
TRBJ1-5,TRBV28,.,TRBD1,TGTGCCAGCGGGAGGACAGGAGGACAGCCCCAGCATTTT,CASGRTGGQPQHF
TRBJ1-2,TRBV5-4,.,TRBD1,TGTGCCAGCAGCGGGGACAGGGGGCAAGTCGGTGGCTACACCTTC,CASSGDRGQVGGYTF
TRBJ2-7,TRBV9,once,.,TGTGCCAGCGCTCGATCGAGCTCCTACGAGCAGTACTTC,CASARSSSYEQYF
TRBJ2-2,TRBV18,once,.,TGTGCCAGCTCACCGGCCGGGGCGAACACCGGGGAGCTGTTTTTT,CASSPAGANTGELFF
TRBJ2-3,TRBV19,.,TRBD2,TGTGCCAGTAGTATCGGGGGGGCTGGCACAGATACGCAGTATTTT,CASSIGGAGTDTQYF
TRBJ1-2,TRBV2,.,TRBD1,TGTGCCAGCAGCTACCAGGGACAGGGGGCGAACGGCTACACCTTC,CASSYQGQGANGYTF
TRBJ2-5,TRBV7-9,.,TRBD2,TGTGCCAGCAAACTAGCGGAGTACCAAGAGACCCAGTACTTC,CASKLAEYQETQYF
TRBJ1-2,TRBV6-4,.,.,TGTGCCAGCAGTCTGGACTCCGCGGGTGGCTACACCTTC,CASSLDSAGGYTF
TRBJ2-5,TRBV24-1,.,TRBD1,TGTGCCACCAGTGAAAACAGGGGGGTGCAGACCCAGTACTTC,CATSENRGVQTQYF
TRBJ2-6,TRBV6-5,.,.,TGTGCCAGCAGCGACGAGGGGGCTGGGGCCAACGTCCTGACTTTC,CASSDEGAGANVLTF
TRBJ1-1,TRBV10-3,.,.,TGTGCCATCAGCCTACAGGGTCGGACAACGATGAACACTGAAGCTTTCTTT,CAISLQGRTTMNTEAFF
TRBJ2-5,TRBV3-1/TRBV3-2,.,.,TGTGCCAGCCCGGGACTCCCTGAAGAGTACCAAGAGACCCAGTACTTC,CASPGLPEEYQETQYF
TRBJ2-2,TRBV25-1,.,.,TGTGCCAGCAGTGAATTTCGTGCGTACACCGGGGAGCTGTTTTTT,CASSEFRAYTGELFF
TRBJ2-1,TRBV11-3,once,.,TGTGCCAGCAGCTTAGGTGGGGGGTATGAGCAGTTCTTC,CASSLGGGYEQFF